This record concerns one TCR beta chain sequence. What it binds is unknown. The data derive from a study of Ad26.COV2.S vaccination and SARS-CoV-2 variants. Points from the study as a whole: Considerable breadth of spike-specific CD8+ and CD4+ T cell responses has reportedly been documented following vaccination.

Treatment of the sample: 15 to 20 received Ad26.COV2.S at low or high dose, single or two shots; 5 received placebo; per-sample allocation not given. Repertoires come from day 63 after the first vaccine or placebo injection. An Ad26 vector that expressed Wuhan-strain SARS-CoV-2 spike constituted the vaccine. Generated by immunoSEQ multiplex PCR, the TCRdb table keeps only in-frame clones and is missing some. The sample consists of about 250,000 clones, around 87% of them appearing once. In germline, CDR1 is MDHEN, CDR2 SYDVKM. V lost 3 bases, J lost 0 bases, and 11 bases lay in between. The CDR3 has 15 amino acids.

The TCR originated in a person between 18 and 60 years old who received the Ad26.COV2.S COVID-19 vaccine or a placebo. The source material was peripheral blood, sampled in a trial of Ad26.COV2.S vaccine versus placebo. This chain uses TRBV28 with TRBJ1-1, with D tentatively TRBD1 (5 bases). The CDR3 sequence is CASSLGTLMNTEAFF. The CDR3, as DNA: TGTGCCAGCAGTTTGGGGACGCTCATGAACACTGAAGCTTTCTTT.